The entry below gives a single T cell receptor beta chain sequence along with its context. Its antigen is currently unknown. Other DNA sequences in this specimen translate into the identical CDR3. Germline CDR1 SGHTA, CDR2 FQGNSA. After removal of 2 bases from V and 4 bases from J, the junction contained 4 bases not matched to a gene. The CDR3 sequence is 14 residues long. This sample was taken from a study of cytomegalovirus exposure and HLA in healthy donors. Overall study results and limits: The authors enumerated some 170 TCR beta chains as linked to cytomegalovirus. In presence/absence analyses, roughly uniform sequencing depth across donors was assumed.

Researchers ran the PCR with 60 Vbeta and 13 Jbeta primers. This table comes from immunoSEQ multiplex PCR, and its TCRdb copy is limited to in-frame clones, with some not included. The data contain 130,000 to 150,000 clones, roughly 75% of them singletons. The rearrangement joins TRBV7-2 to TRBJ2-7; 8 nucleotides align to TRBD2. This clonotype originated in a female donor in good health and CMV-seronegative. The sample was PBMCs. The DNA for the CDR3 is TGTGCCAGCAGCTTATCGGGGGGGGCTTACGAGCAGTACTTC. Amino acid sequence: CASSLSGGAYEQYF.